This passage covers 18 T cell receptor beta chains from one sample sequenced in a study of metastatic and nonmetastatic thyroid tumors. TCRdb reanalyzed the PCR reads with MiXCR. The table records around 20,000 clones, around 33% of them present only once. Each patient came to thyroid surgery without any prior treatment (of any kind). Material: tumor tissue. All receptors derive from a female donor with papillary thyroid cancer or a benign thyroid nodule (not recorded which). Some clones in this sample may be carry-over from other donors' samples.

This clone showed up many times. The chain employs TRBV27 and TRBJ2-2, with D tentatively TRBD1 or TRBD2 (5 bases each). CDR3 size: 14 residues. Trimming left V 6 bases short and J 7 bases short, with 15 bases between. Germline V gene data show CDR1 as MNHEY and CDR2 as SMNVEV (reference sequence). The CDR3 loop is CASSLGRQFGELFF. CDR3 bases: TGTGCCAGCAGCCTAGGGAGACAGTTCGGGGAGCTGTTTTTT.

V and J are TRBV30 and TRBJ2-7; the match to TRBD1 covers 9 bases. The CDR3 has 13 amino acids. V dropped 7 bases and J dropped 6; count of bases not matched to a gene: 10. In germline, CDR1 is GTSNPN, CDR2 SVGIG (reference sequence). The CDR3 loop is CAYSGTGMGEQYF. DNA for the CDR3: TGTGCCTATTCCGGGACAGGGATGGGCGAGCAGTACTTC.

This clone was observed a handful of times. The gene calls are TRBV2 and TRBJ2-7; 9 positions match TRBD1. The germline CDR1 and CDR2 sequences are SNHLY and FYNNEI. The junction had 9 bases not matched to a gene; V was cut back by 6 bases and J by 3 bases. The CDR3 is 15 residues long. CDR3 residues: CASSASPGQGYEQYF. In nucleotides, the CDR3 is TGTGCCAGCAGCGCCTCCCCGGGACAGGGCTACGAGCAGTACTTC.

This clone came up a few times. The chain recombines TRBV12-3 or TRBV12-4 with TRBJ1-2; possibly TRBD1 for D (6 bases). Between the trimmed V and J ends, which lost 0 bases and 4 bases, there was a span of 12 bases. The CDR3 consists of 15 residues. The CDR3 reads CASSLALGGGYGYTF. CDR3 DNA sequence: TGTGCCAGCAGTTTAGCGCTGGGGGGCGGCTATGGCTACACCTTC.

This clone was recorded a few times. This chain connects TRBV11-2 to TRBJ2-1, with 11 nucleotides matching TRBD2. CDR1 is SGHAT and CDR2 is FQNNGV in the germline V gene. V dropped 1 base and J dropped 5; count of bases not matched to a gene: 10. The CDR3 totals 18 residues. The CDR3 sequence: CASSLGVSGGAVNNEQFF. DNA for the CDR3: TGTGCCAGCAGCTTAGGGGTTAGCGGGGGGGCTGTGAACAATGAGCAGTTCTTC.

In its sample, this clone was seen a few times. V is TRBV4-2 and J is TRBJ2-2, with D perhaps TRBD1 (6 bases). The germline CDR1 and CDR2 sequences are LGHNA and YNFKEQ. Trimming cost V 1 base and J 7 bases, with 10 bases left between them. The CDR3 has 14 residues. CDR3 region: CASSQARGDGELFF. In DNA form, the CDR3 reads TGTGCCAGCAGCCAAGCCAGGGGCGACGGGGAGCTGTTTTTT.

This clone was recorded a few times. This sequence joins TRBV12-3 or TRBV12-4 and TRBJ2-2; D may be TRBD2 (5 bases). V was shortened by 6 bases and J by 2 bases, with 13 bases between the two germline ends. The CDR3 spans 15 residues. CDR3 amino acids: CASSPLGVNTGELFF. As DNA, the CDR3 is TGTGCCAGCAGCCCTCTGGGAGTCAACACCGGGGAGCTGTTTTTT.

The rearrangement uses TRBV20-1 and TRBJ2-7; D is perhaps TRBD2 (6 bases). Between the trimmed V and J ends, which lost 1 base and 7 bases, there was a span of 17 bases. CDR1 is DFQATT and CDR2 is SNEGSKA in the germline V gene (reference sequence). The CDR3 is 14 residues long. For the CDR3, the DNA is TGCAGTGCTAGAGGAGCCGGGACTGCGGGGGAGCAGTACTTC. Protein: CSARGAGTAGEQYF.

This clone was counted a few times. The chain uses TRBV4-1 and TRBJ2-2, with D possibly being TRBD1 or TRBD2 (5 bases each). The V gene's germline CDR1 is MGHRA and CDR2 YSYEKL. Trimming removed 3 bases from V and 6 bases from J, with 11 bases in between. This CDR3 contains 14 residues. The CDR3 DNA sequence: TGCGCCAGCAGCCAGGGGGATCGTCCCGGGGAGCTGTTTTTT. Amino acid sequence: CASSQGDRPGELFF.

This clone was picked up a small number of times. DNA of the CDR3: TGTGCCAGCAGCTTAACGGATGCTACCTACGAGCAGTACTTC. This encodes CASSLTDATYEQYF. This sequence joins TRBV11-2 and TRBJ2-7; D remains unclear. V was pared by 2 bases and J by 2 bases, with 10 bases between. The germline V gene has CDR1 SGHAT and CDR2 FQNNGV. This CDR3 has 14 amino acids.

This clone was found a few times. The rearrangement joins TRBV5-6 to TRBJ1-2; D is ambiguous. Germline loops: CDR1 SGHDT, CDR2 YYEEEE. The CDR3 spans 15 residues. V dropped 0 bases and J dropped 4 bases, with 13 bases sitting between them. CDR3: CASSLARKPFYGYTF. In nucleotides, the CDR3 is TGTGCCAGCAGCTTGGCGAGGAAACCATTCTATGGCTACACCTTC.

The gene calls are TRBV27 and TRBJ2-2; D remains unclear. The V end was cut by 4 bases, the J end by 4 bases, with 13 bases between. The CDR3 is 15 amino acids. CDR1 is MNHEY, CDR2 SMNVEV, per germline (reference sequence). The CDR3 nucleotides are TGTGCCAGCAGTTCCCAGGTCCCTTCCACCGGGGAGCTGTTTTTT. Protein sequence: CASSSQVPSTGELFF.

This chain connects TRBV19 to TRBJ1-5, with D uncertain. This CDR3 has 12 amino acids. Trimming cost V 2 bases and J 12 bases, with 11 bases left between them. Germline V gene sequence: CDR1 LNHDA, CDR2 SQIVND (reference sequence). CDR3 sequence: CASSIMAADQHF. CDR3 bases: TGTGCCAGTAGTATAATGGCCGCAGACCAGCATTTT.

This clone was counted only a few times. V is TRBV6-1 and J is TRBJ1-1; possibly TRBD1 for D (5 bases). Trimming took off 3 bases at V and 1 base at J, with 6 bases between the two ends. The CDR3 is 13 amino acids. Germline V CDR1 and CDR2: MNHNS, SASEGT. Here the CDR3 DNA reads TGTGCCAGCAGTGAGAGGGGGAACACTGAAGCTTTCTTT. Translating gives CASSERGNTEAFF.

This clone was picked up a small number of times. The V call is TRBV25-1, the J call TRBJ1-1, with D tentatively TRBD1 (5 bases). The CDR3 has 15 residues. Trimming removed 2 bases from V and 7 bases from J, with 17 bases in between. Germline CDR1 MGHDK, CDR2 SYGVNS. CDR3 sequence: CASSEEGRGRVEAFF. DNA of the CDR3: TGTGCCAGCAGTGAAGAGGGAAGGGGCAGGGTTGAAGCTTTCTTT.

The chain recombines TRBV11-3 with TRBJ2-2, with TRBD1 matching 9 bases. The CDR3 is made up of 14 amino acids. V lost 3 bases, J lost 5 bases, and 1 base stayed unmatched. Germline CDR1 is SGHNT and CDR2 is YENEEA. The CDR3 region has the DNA TGTGCCAGCAGCTTCGACAGGGGGACCGGGGAGCTGTTTTTT. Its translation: CASSFDRGTGELFF.

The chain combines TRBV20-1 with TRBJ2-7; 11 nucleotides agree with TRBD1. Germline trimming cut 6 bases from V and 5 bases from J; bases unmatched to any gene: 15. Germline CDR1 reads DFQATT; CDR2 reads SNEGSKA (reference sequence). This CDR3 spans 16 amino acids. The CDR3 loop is CSARPLSGQGANEQYF. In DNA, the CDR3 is TGCAGTGCCAGACCTCTAAGTGGACAGGGGGCGAACGAGCAGTACTTC.

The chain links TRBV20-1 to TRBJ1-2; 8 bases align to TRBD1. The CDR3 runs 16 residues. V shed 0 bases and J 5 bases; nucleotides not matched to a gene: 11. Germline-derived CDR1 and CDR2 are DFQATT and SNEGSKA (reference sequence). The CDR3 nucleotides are TGCAGTGCTAGAGATATTACAGGGGGATTTTCGTATGGCTACACCTTC. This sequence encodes CSARDITGGFSYGYTF.